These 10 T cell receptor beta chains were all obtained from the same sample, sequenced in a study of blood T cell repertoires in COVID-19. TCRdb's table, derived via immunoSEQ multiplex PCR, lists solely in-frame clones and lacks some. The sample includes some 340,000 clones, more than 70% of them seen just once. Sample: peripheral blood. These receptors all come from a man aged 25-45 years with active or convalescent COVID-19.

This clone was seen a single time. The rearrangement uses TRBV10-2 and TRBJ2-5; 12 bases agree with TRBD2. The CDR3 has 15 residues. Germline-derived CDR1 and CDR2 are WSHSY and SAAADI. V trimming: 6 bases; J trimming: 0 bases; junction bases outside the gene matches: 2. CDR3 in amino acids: CASRLAGGYQETQYF. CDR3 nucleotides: TGCGCCAGCAGGCTAGCGGGAGGGTACCAAGAGACCCAGTACTTC.

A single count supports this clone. In nucleotides, the CDR3 is TGTGCCAGCAGCCGGGAACCCAATCAGCCCCAGCATTTT. This gives the protein CASSREPNQPQHF. The rearrangement uses TRBV6-5 and TRBJ1-5, with D unclear. From germline, CDR1 is MNHEY and CDR2 SVGAGI. This CDR3 region has 13 residues. The V and J ends lost 6 bases and 3 bases respectively, with 9 bases between them.

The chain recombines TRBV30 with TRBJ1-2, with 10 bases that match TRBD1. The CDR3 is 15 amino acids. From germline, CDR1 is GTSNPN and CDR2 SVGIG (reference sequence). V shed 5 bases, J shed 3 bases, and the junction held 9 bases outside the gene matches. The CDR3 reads CAWGDRGSPYYGYTF. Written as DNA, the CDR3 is TGTGCCTGGGGGGACAGGGGATCCCCCTACTATGGCTACACCTTC.

The CDR3 nucleotides are TGTGCCAGCAGTTTAGCGGCTAATGAAAAACTGTTTTTT. This translates into CASSLAANEKLFF. The chain couples TRBV28 to TRBJ1-4, with D unclear. CDR3 size: 13 residues. Looked up from germline, CDR1 is MDHEN and CDR2 is SYDVKM. Trimming pared 2 bases from V and 3 bases from J, leaving 4 bases between.

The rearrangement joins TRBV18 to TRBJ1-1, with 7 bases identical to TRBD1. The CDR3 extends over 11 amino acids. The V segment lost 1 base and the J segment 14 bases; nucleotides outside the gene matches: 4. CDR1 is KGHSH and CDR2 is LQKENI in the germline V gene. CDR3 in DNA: TGTGCCAGCTCACCACTTGAGGGGGCGTTCTTT. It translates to CASSPLEGAFF. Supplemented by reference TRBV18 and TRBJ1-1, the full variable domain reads NAGVMQNPRHLVRRRGQEARLRCSPMKGHSHVYWYRQLPEEGLKFMVYLQKENIIDESGMPKERFSAEFPKEGPSILRIQQVVRGDSAAYFCASSPLEGAFFGQGTRLTVV.

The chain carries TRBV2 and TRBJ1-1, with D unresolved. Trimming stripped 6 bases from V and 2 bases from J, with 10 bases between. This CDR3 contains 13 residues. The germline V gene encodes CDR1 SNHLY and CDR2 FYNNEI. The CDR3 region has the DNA TGTGCCAGCAGGATAAGCCAAAACACTGAAGCTTTCTTT. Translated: CASRISQNTEAFF.

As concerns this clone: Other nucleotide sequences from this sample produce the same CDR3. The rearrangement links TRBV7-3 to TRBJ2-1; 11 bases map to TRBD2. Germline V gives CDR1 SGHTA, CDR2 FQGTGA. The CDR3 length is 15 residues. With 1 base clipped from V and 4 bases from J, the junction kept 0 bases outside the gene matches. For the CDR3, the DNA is TGTGCCAGCAGCTTAAGGACTAGCGGGTACAATGAGCAGTTCTTC. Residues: CASSLRTSGYNEQFF.

The CDR3 protein is CASSHRRDEQFF. CDR3 coding DNA: TGTGCCAGCAGCCACAGGAGAGATGAGCAGTTCTTC. The chain joins TRBV11-3 to TRBJ2-1, with a tentative D call TRBD1 (5 bases). Trimming pared 5 bases from V and 8 bases from J, leaving 10 bases between. The CDR3 is made up of 12 amino acids. From germline, CDR1 is SGHNT and CDR2 YENEEA.

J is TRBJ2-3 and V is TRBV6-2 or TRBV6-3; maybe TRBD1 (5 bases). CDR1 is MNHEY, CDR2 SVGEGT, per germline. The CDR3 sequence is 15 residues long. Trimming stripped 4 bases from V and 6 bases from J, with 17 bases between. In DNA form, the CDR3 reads TGTGCCAGCAGTTTCGCAGGGTGGGCAAGGGATACGCAGTATTTT. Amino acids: CASSFAGWARDTQYF.

The chain's CDR3 is CASSRVRAGANVLTF. CDR3 nucleotide sequence: TGTGCCAGCAGCCGGGTCCGTGCGGGGGCCAACGTCCTGACTTTC. The J gene is TRBJ2-6, the V gene TRBV7-9; D gene uncertain. The V gene's germline CDR1 is SEHNR and CDR2 FQNEAQ (reference sequence). V was clipped by 5 bases and J by 4 bases, with 12 bases between them. This CDR3 comprises 15 residues. Drawing the rest from reference TRBV7-9 and TRBJ2-6, the complete variable domain is DTGVSQNPRHKITKRGQNVTFRCDPISEHNRLYWYRQTLGQGPEFLTYFQNEAQLEKSRLLSDRFSAERPKGSFSTLEIQRTEQGDSAMYLCASSRVRAGANVLTFGAGSRLTVL.